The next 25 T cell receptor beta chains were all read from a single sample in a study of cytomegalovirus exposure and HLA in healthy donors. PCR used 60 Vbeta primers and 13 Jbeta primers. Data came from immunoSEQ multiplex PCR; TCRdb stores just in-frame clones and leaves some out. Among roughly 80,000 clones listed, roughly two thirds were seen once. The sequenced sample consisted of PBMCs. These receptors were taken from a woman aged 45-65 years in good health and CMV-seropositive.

In nucleotides, the CDR3 is TGTGCCAGCAGCTTAATAGGACAGGGCTCGACCGGGGAGCTGTTTTTT. It specifies CASSLIGQGSTGELFF. This rearrangement joins TRBV7-9 to TRBJ2-2, with TRBD1 matching 8 bases. This CDR3 is built from 16 residues. The V gene end was trimmed by 2 bases and the J gene end by 5 bases; junction bases not matched to a gene: 7. Germline CDR1 reads SEHNR; CDR2 reads FQNEAQ (reference sequence).

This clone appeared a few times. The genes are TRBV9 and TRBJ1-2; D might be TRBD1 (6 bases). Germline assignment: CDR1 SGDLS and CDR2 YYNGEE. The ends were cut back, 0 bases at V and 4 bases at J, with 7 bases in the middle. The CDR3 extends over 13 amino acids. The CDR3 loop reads CASSVGTAYGYTF. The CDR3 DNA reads TGTGCCAGCAGCGTAGGGACAGCCTATGGCTACACCTTC.

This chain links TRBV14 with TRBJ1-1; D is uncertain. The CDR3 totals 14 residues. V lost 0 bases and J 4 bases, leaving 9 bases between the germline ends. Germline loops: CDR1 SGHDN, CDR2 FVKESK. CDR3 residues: CASSQEARGTEAFF. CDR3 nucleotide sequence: TGTGCCAGCAGCCAAGAGGCAAGAGGCACTGAAGCTTTCTTT.

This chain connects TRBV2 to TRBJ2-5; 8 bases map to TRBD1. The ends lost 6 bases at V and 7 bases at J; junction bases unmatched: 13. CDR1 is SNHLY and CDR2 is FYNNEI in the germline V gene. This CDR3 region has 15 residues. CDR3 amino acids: CASRPDRGGRGTQYF. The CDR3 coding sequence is TGTGCCAGCAGGCCAGACAGGGGCGGGCGGGGGACCCAGTACTTC.

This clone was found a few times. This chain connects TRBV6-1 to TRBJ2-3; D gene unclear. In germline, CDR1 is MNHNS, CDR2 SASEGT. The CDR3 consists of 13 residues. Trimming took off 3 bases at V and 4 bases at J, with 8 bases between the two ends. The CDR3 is CASSDLVPDTQYF. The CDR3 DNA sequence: TGTGCCAGCAGTGACCTCGTCCCAGATACGCAGTATTTT.

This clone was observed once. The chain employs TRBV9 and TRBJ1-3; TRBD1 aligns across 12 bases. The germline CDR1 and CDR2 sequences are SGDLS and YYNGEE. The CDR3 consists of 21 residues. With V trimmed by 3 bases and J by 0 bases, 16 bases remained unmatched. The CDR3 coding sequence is TGTGCCAGCAGCGCCCGGGACAGGGGGCGATTAGGGTTAGGCTCTGGAAACACCATATATTTT. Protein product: CASSARDRGRLGLGSGNTIYF.

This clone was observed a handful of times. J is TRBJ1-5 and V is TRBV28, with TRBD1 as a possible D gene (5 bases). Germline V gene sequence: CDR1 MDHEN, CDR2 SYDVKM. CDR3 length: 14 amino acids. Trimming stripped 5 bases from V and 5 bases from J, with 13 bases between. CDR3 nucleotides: TGTGCCAGCAGTACCCCCGGGGGGGATCAGCCCCAGCATTTT. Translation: CASSTPGGDQPQHF.

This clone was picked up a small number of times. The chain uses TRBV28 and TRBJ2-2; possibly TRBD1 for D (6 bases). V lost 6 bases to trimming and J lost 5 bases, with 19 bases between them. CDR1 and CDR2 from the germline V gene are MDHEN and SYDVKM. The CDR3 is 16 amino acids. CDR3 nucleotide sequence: TGTGCCAGCAGAACAGGGCTGGGAAGGGCTACCGGGGAGCTGTTTTTT. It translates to CASRTGLGRATGELFF. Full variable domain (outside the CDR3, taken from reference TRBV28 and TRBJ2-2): DVKVTQSSRYLVKRTGEKVFLECVQDMDHENMFWYRQDPGLGLRLIYFSYDVKMKEKGDIPEGYSVSREKKERFSLILESASTNQTSMYLCASRTGLGRATGELFFGEGSRLTVL.

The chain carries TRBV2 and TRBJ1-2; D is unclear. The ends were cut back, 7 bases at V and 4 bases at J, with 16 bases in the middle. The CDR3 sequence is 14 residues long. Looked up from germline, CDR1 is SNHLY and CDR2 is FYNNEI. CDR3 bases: TGTGCCAGCACCCAAAAGGTGGAGTTCTATGGCTACACCTTC. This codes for CASTQKVEFYGYTF.

This chain's CDR3 is CASRRDHSTDTQYF. The CDR3 region has the DNA TGTGCCAGCAGGCGGGACCATAGCACAGATACGCAGTATTTT. The chain uses TRBV6-4 and TRBJ2-3; perhaps TRBD2 as D (6 bases). Germline CDR1 reads MRHNA; CDR2 reads SNTAGT. Deletions cut 6 bases from V and 0 bases from J, with 10 bases between. This CDR3 contains 14 residues.

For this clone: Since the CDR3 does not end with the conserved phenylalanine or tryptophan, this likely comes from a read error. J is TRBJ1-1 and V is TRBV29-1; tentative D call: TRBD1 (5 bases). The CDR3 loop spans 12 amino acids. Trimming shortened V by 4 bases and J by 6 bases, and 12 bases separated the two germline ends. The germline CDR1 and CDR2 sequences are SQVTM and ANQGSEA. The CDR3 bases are TGCAGCGTTGTCCAGGGTTGGGCTGAAGCTTTCCTT. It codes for CSVVQGWAEAFL.

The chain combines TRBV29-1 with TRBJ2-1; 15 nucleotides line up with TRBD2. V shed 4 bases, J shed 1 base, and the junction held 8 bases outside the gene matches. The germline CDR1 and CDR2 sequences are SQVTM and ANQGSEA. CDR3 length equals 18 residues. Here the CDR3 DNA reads TGCAGCGTTGTCGGACTAGCGGGGGGGAGTGGGTCCTACAATGAGCAGTTCTTC. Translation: CSVVGLAGGSGSYNEQFF.

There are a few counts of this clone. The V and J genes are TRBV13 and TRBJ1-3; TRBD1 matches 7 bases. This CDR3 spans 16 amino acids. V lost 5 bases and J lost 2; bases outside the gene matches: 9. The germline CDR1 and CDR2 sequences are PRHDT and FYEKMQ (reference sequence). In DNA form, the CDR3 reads TGTGCCAGCAGCCCCCAGACAGGGAATGCTGGAAACACCATATATTTT. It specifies CASSPQTGNAGNTIYF. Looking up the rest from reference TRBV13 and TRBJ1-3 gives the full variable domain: AAGVIQSPRHLIKEKRETATLKCYPIPRHDTVYWYQQGPGQDPQFLISFYEKMQSDKGSIPDRFSAQQFSDYHSELNMSSLELGDSALYFCASSPQTGNAGNTIYFGEGSWLTVV.

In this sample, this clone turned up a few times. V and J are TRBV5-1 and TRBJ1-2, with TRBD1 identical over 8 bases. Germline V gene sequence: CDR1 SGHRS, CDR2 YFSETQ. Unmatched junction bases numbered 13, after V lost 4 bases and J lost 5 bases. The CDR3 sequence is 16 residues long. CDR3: CASSPLRGRLGYGYTF. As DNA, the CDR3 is TGCGCCAGCAGCCCCCTCAGGGGGCGGTTAGGTTATGGCTACACCTTC.

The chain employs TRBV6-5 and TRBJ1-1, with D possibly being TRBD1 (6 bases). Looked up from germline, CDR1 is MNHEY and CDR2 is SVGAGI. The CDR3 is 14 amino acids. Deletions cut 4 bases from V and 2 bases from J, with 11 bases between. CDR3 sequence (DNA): TGTGCCAGCAGTTTAGGGGGGGCCAACACTGAAGCTTTCTTT. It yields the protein CASSLGGANTEAFF.

CDR3 in amino acids: CASSSSKGGRGNYGYTF. The CDR3 coding sequence is TGTGCCAGCTCCTCATCGAAAGGGGGCCGGGGTAACTATGGCTACACCTTC. The chain employs TRBV18 and TRBJ1-2; 7 nucleotides agree with TRBD1. The CDR3 loop spans 17 amino acids. Looked up from germline, CDR1 is KGHSH and CDR2 is LQKENI. V was pared by 6 bases and J by 1 base, with 14 bases of the junction left unmatched.

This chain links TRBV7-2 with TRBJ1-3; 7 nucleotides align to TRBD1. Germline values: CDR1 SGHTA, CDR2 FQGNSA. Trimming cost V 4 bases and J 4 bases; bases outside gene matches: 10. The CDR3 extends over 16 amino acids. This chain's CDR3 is CASSYAGGGLGNTIYF. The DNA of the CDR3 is TGTGCCAGCAGCTACGCGGGAGGGGGCCTCGGAAACACCATATATTTT.

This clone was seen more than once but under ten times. The CDR3 sequence is CAISEKDRGQADTQYF. CDR3 sequence (DNA): TGTGCCATCAGTGAGAAGGACAGGGGACAGGCAGATACGCAGTATTTT. The rearrangement links TRBV10-3 to TRBJ2-3; 9 positions agree with TRBD1. The germline V gene encodes CDR1 ENHRY and CDR2 SYGVKD. J gave up 4 bases and V 2 bases, and 7 bases lay outside the gene matches. This CDR3 is built from 16 residues.

In DNA form, the CDR3 reads TGTGCCAGCAGTTATGTAGCGGGGGGGTCTACTGAGCAGTTCTTC. It translates to CASSYVAGGSTEQFF. The chain combines TRBV6-5 with TRBJ2-1, with 11 bases identical to TRBD2. CDR1 and CDR2 from the germline V gene are MNHEY and SVGAGI. CDR3 length: 15 amino acids. V lost 3 bases to trimming and J lost 9 bases; unmatched junction nucleotides: 7.

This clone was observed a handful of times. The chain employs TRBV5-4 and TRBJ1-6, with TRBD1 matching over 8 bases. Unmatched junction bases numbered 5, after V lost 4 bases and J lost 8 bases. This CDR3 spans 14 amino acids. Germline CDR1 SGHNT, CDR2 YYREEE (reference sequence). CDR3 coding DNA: TGTGCCAGCAGCCATCGACAGGGGTATTCACCCCTCCACTTT. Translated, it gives CASSHRQGYSPLHF.

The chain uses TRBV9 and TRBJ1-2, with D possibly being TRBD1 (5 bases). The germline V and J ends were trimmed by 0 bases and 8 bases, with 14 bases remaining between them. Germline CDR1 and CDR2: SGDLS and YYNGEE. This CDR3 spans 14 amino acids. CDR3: CASSVAGGAQGYTF. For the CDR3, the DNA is TGTGCCAGCAGCGTAGCGGGAGGGGCGCAAGGCTACACCTTC.

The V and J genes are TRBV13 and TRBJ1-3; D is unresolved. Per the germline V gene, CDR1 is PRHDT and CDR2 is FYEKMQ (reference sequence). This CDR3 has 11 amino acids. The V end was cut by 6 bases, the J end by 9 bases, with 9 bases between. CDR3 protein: CASSEGSTIYF. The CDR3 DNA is TGTGCCAGCAGTGAAGGGAGCACCATATATTTT.

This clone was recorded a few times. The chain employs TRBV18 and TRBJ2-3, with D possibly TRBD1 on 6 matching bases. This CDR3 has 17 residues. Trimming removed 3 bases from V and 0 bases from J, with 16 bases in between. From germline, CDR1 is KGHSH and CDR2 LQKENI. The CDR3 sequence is CASSPVDRSASTDTQYF. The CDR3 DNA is TGTGCCAGCTCACCGGTTGACAGGAGTGCTAGCACAGATACGCAGTATTTT.

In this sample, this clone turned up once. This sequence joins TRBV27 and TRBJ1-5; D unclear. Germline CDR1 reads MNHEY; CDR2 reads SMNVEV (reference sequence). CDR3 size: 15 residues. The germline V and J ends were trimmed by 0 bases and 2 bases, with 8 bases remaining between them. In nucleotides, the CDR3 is TGTGCCAGCAGTTTATCCGACGGGGGCAATCAGCCCCAGCATTTT. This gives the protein CASSLSDGGNQPQHF.

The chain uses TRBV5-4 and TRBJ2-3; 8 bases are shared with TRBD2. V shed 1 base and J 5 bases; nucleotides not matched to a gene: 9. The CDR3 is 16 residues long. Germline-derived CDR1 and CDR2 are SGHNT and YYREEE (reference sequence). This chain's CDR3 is CASSLPAGEEGDTQYF. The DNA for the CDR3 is TGTGCCAGCAGCTTGCCAGCGGGGGAGGAGGGAGATACGCAGTATTTT.